These 15 T cell receptor beta chains were sequenced from one sample in a study of T cell changes during pregnancy in multiple sclerosis. Sequencing used immunoSEQ multiplex PCR; TCRdb keeps in-frame clones, though not all of them. The sample carries fewer than 75,000 clones, 80% to 95% recorded once. Here the sequenced sample was peripheral blood, taken after pregnancy. These receptor sequences come from a female donor in good health, enrolled as a control in a pregnancy study.

The rearrangement links TRBV10-3 to TRBJ2-3; TRBD2 aligns across 10 bases. V lost 0 bases and J lost 6; bases outside the gene matches: 15. The CDR3 totals 19 residues. Germline V gene data show CDR1 as ENHRY and CDR2 as SYGVKD. In DNA form, the CDR3 reads TGTGCCATCAGTGAGTCGAGCGGGCTAGCGGGAGTGAATGGGGATACGCAGTATTTT. Encoded protein: CAISESSGLAGVNGDTQYF.

This sequence joins TRBV7-6 and TRBJ2-6, with 7 bases identical to TRBD1. Trimming removed 5 bases from V and 4 bases from J; junction bases left unmatched: 5. Per the germline V gene, CDR1 is SGHVS and CDR2 is FNYEAQ. This CDR3 is 15 amino acids long. The CDR3 DNA is TGTGCCAGCAGCCCAAGGGGGCCCGGGGCCAACGTCCTGACTTTC. It encodes CASSPRGPGANVLTF.

The chain uses TRBV5-8 and TRBJ2-3; 7 bases agree with TRBD1. Per germline, CDR1 SGHTS and CDR2 YDEGEE. The V gene end was trimmed by 0 bases and the J gene end by 2 bases; junction bases not matched to a gene: 6. The CDR3 covers 16 residues. CDR3 protein: CASSLAWTGVTDTQYF. DNA of the CDR3: TGTGCCAGCAGCTTGGCCTGGACAGGAGTCACAGATACGCAGTATTTT.

Of note for this clone: It may be a read error: a sequence one base away is much more abundant. The V call is TRBV4-1, the J call TRBJ1-1, with TRBD1 matching over 7 bases. Germline loops: CDR1 MGHRA, CDR2 YSYEKL. V shed 2 bases and J 4 bases; nucleotides not matched to a gene: 1. This CDR3 spans 13 amino acids. As DNA, the CDR3 is TGCGCCAGCAGCCAACCAGGGGGCACTGAAGCTTTCTTT. Its protein product is CASSQPGGTEAFF.

The chain has TRBV11-3 and TRBJ2-2; a possible D gene is TRBD2 (5 bases). Germline V CDR1 and CDR2: SGHNT, YENEEA. The CDR3 is made up of 13 amino acids. Trimming pared 11 bases from V and 1 base from J, leaving 11 bases between. The CDR3 DNA sequence: TGTGCCGGCGGGCTGGGGAACACCGGGGAGCTGTTTTTT. It translates to CAGGLGNTGELFF. The complete variable domain, with remaining parts taken from reference TRBV11-3 and TRBJ2-2, reads EAGVVQSPRYKIIEKKQPVAFWCNPISGHNTLYWYLQNLGQGPELLIRYENEEAVDDSQLPKDRFSAERLKGVDSTLKIQPAELGDSAVYLCAGGLGNTGELFFGEGSRLTVL.

J is TRBJ2-7 and V is TRBV6-6; 7 bases match TRBD1. Germline V gives CDR1 MNHNY, CDR2 SVGAGI (reference sequence). V shed 6 bases and J 2 bases; nucleotides not matched to a gene: 10. This CDR3 contains 15 residues. CDR3 sequence: CASRPGTARPYEQYF. For the CDR3, the DNA is TGTGCCAGCAGACCCGGGACAGCCAGACCCTACGAGCAGTACTTC.

V gene TRBV7-9 combines with J gene TRBJ1-2; D might be TRBD1 (5 bases). The CDR3 loop spans 13 amino acids. Germline assignment: CDR1 SEHNR and CDR2 FQNEAQ (reference sequence). Trimming removed 5 bases at V and 7 bases at J, with 14 bases between. The CDR3 is CASSPPGSLGYTF. CDR3 in DNA: TGTGCCAGCAGCCCTCCAGGGTCCCTTGGCTACACCTTC.

The rearrangement links TRBV28 to TRBJ2-1; 11 bases align to TRBD2. V lost 2 bases to trimming and J lost 15 bases; unmatched junction nucleotides: 3. The CDR3 is made up of 12 amino acids. From germline, CDR1 is MDHEN and CDR2 SYDVKM. This chain's CDR3 is CASSLGLAGLFF. CDR3 nucleotides: TGTGCCAGCAGTTTAGGACTAGCGGGCCTGTTCTTC. The full variable domain, completed using reference TRBV28 and TRBJ2-1, is DVKVTQSSRYLVKRTGEKVFLECVQDMDHENMFWYRQDPGLGLRLIYFSYDVKMKEKGDIPEGYSVSREKKERFSLILESASTNQTSMYLCASSLGLAGLFFGPGTRLTVL.

The chain recombines TRBV6-5 with TRBJ2-5, with a tentative D call TRBD2 (6 bases). The germline gives CDR1 MNHEY, CDR2 SVGAGI. V was trimmed by 2 bases and J by 4 bases, leaving 14 bases between them. This CDR3 has 15 amino acids. The CDR3 DNA sequence: TGTGCCAGCAGTTACCCTTTGGGGGGTCCAGAGACCCAGTACTTC. Protein: CASSYPLGGPETQYF.

V gene TRBV6-5 combines with J gene TRBJ1-3; no clear D. Germline CDR1 reads MNHEY; CDR2 reads SVGAGI. The V end lost 0 bases, the J end lost 2 bases, and 8 bases lay between the germline ends. CDR3 length equals 15 residues. CDR3 amino acids: CASSYSPGAGNTIYF. Here the CDR3 DNA reads TGTGCCAGCAGTTACTCGCCGGGAGCTGGAAACACCATATATTTT.

This clone was counted once. The chain is built from TRBV7-9 and TRBJ2-3; 9 nucleotides agree with TRBD1. The CDR3 is 15 residues long. V was pared by 3 bases and J by 7 bases, with 8 bases of the junction left unmatched. The germline gives CDR1 SEHNR, CDR2 FQNEAQ (reference sequence). The CDR3 loop is CASSFSGTGSHTQYF. CDR3 nucleotide sequence: TGTGCCAGCAGCTTTTCCGGGACAGGGTCCCATACGCAGTATTTT.

The V call is TRBV21-1, the J call TRBJ1-4. TRBV21-1 is a pseudogene segment. This CDR3 has 12 amino acids. CDR3 in amino acids: CASRATNEKLFF. The CDR3 DNA sequence: TGTGCCAGCCGCGCAACTAATGAAAAACTGTTTTTT.

This chain joins TRBV4-3 and TRBJ1-5; 7 bases agree with TRBD1. The V segment lost 4 bases and the J segment 4 bases; nucleotides outside the gene matches: 7. The CDR3 consists of 15 residues. Germline V gene lookup returns CDR1 LGHNA and CDR2 YSLEER. The CDR3 sequence: CASSPQGDSNQPQHF. The CDR3 region has the DNA TGCGCCAGCAGCCCGCAGGGGGACTCAAATCAGCCCCAGCATTTT.

This clone came up once. This chain connects TRBV27 to TRBJ2-3; 7 nucleotides match TRBD2. From germline, CDR1 is MNHEY and CDR2 SMNVEV (reference sequence). The CDR3 has 16 residues. Trimming at V came to 2 bases and at J to 0 bases, leaving 5 bases not matched to a gene. In DNA, the CDR3 is TGTGCCAGCAGTTTACGGCGCGGGAGTAGCACAGATACGCAGTATTTT. This codes for CASSLRRGSSTDTQYF.

The chain recombines TRBV5-4 with TRBJ2-1; 8 bases are a match to TRBD1. The V gene end was trimmed by 2 bases and the J gene end by 0 bases; junction bases not matched to a gene: 1. Germline-derived CDR1 and CDR2 are SGHNT and YYREEE (reference sequence). The CDR3 sequence is 15 residues long. The chain's CDR3 is CASSFGQGSYNEQFF. The CDR3 coding sequence is TGTGCCAGCAGCTTTGGACAGGGCTCCTACAATGAGCAGTTCTTC. The full variable domain, in which reference TRBV5-4 and TRBJ2-1 provide the parts outside the CDR3, is ETGVTQSPTHLIKTRGQQVTLRCSSQSGHNTVSWYQQALGQGPQFIFQYYREEENGRGNFPPRFSGLQFPNYSSELNVNALELDDSALYLCASSFGQGSYNEQFFGPGTRLTVL.